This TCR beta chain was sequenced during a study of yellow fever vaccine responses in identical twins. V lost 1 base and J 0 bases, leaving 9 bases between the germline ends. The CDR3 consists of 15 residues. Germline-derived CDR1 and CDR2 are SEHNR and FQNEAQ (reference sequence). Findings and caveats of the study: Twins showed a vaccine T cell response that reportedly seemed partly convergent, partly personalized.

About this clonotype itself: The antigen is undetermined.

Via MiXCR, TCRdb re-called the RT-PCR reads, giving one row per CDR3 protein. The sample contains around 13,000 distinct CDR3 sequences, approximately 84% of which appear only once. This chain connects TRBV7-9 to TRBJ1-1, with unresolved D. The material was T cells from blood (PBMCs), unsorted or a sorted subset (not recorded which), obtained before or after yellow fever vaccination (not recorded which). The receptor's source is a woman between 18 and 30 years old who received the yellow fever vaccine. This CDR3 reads CASSLGPAMNTEAFF. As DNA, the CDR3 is TGTGCCAGCAGCTTAGGGCCAGCCATGAACACTGAAGCTTTCTTT. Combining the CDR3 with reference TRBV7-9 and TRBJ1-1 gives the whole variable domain DTGVSQNPRHKITKRGQNVTFRCDPISEHNRLYWYRQTLGQGPEFLTYFQNEAQLEKSRLLSDRFSAERPKGSFSTLEIQRTEQGDSAMYLCASSLGPAMNTEAFFGQGTRLTVV.